This T cell receptor beta chain is from a study of vaccination and CD4 T cells after COVID-19. Treatment reported: roughly ten-day PBMC culture with coronavirus spike peptide pools or control peptides (ViraFEST assay). As concerns this clonotype: Its antigen is unknown.

An Oncomine TCR Beta short-read assay was used to sequence the DNA from cultured CD4+ T cells. TCRdb re-called the PCR reads through MiXCR, storing one row per CDR3 protein. The repertoire holds around 11,000 distinct CDR3 sequences, with roughly 24% as singletons. Between the trimmed V and J ends, which lost 5 bases and 5 bases, there was a span of 16 bases. Germline CDR1 reads SGHTA; CDR2 reads FQGTGA. This CDR3 spans 15 amino acids. V gene TRBV7-3 combines with J gene TRBJ2-1; D is uncertain. Sequencing was performed on CD4+ T cells from blood, cultured in vitro, taken after SARS-CoV-2 vaccination. The sequence was collected from a human donor who had recovered from COVID-19. CDR3 in amino acids: CASSPMGYLNNEQFF. The CDR3 DNA follows: TGTGCCAGCAGCCCCATGGGGTATCTCAACAATGAGCAGTTCTTC.